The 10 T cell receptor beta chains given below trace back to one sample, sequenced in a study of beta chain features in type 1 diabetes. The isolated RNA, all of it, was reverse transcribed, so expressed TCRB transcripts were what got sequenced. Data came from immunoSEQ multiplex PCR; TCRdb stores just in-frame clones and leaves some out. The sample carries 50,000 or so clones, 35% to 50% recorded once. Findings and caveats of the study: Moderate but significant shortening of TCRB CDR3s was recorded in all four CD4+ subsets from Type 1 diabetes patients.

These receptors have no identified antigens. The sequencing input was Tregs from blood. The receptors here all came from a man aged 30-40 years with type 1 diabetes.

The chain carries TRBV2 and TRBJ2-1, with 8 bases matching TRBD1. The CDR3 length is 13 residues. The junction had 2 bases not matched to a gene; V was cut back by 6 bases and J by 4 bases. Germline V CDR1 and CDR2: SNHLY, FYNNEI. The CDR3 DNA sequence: TGTGCCAGCAGCTGGGACAGGTACAATGAGCAGTTCTTC. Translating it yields CASSWDRYNEQFF.

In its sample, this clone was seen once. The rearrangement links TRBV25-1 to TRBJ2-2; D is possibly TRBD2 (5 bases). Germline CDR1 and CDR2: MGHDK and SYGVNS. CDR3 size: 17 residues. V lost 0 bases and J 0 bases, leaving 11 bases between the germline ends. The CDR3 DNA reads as TGTGCCAGCAGTGAATACGGACTGCTCGCGAACACCGGGGAGCTGTTTTTT. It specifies CASSEYGLLANTGELFF.

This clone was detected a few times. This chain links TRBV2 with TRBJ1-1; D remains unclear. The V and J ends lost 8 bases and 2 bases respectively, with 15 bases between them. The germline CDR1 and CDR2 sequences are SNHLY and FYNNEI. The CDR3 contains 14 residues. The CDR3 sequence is CASSLRLANTEAFF. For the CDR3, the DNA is TGTGCCAGCTCCCTGAGGCTGGCAAACACTGAAGCTTTCTTT.

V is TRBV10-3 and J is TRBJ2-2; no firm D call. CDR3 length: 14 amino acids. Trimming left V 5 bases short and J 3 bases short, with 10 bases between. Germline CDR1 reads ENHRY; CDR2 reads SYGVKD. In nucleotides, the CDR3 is TGTGCCATCAGTCCAGGTCGCGACACCGGGGAGCTGTTTTTT. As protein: CAISPGRDTGELFF.

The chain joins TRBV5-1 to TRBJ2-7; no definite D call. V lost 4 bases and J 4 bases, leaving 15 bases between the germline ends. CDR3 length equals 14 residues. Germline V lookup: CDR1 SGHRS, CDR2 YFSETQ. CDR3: CASSGPGFGYEQYF. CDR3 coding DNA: TGCGCCAGCAGCGGGCCCGGCTTCGGTTACGAGCAGTACTTC. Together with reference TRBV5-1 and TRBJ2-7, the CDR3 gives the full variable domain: KAGVTQTPRYLIKTRGQQVTLSCSPISGHRSVSWYQQTPGQGLQFLFEYFSETQRNKGNFPGRFSGRQFSNSRSEMNVSTLELGDSALYLCASSGPGFGYEQYFGPGTRLTVT.

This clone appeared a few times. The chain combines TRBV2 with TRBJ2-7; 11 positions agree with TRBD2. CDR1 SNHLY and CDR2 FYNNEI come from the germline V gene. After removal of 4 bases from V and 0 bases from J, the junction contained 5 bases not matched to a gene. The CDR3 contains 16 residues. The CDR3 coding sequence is TGTGCCAGCAGTGCCAGTACTAGCGGGAGCTCCTACGAGCAGTACTTC. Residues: CASSASTSGSSYEQYF. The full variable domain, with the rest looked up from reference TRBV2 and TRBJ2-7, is EPEVTQTPSHQVTQMGQEVILRCVPISNHLYFYWYRQILGQKVEFLVSFYNNEISEKSEIFDDQFSVERPDGSNFTLKIRSTKLEDSAMYFCASSASTSGSSYEQYFGPGTRLTVT.

The CDR3 DNA reads TGTGCCAGCAGCATTCAGGGGCGTACAGACACTAGCACAGATACGCAGTATTTT. It yields the protein CASSIQGRTDTSTDTQYF. The V gene is TRBV4-2, the J gene TRBJ2-3, with TRBD1 as a possible D gene (6 bases). There are 18 residues in the CDR3. Trimming shortened V by 5 bases and J by 0 bases, and 21 bases separated the two germline ends. Germline V gives CDR1 LGHNA, CDR2 YNFKEQ.

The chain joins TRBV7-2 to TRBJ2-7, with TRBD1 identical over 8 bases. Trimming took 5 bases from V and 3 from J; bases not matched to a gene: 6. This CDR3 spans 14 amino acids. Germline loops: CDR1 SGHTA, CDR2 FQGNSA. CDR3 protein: CASSRDRTNYEQYF. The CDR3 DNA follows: TGTGCCAGCAGCCGGGACAGGACGAACTACGAGCAGTACTTC.

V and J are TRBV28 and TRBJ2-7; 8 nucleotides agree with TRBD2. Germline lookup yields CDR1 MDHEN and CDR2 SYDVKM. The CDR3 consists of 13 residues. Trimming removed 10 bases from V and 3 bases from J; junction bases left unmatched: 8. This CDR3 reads CATSPGLGYEQYF. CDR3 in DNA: TGTGCCACCTCACCGGGACTAGGCTACGAGCAGTACTTC.

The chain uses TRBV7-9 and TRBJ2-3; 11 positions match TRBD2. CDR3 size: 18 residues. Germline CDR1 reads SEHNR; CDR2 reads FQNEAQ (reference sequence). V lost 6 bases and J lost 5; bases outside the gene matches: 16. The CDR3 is CASRSQIAGGLVGDTQYF. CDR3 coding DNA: TGTGCCAGCAGATCCCAGATAGCGGGAGGGCTTGTTGGAGATACGCAGTATTTT.